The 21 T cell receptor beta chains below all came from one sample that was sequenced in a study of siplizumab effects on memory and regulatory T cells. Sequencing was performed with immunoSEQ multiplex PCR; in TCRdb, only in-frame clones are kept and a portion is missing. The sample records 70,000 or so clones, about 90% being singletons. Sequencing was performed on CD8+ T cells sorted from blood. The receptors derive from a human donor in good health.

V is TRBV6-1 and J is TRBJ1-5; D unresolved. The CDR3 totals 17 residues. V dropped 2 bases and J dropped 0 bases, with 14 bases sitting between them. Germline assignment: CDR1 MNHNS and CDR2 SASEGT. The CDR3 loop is CASSEFGTYYSNQPQHF. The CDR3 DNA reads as TGTGCCAGCAGTGAATTTGGAACATACTATAGCAATCAGCCCCAGCATTTT.

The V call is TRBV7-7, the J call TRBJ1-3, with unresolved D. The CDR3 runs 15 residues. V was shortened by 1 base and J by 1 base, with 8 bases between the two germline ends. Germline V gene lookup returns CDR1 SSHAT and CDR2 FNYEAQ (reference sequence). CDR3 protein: CASSLDEGSGNTIYF. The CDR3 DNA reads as TGTGCCAGCAGCTTAGATGAGGGATCTGGAAACACCATATATTTT.

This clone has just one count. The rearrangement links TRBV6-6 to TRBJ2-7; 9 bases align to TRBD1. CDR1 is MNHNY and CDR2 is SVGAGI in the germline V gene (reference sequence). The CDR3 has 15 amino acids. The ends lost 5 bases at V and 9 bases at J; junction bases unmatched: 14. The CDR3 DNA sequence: TGTGCCAGCAGTACTCCCGGACAGGGGATTCCATGGCAGTACTTC. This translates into CASSTPGQGIPWQYF.

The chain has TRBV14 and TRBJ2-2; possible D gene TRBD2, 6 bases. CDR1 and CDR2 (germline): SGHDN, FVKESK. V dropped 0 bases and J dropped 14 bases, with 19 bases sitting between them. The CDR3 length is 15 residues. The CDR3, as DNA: TGTGCCAGCAGCCAAGAAATCAGGTCCCCCGGGGGTCTGTTTTTT. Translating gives CASSQEIRSPGGLFF.

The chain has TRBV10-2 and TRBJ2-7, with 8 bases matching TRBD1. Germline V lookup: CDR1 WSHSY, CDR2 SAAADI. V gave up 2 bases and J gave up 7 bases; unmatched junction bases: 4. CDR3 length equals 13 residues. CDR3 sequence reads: CASSEGTGGEQYF. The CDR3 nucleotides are TGCGCCAGCAGTGAGGGAACAGGGGGGGAGCAGTACTTC.

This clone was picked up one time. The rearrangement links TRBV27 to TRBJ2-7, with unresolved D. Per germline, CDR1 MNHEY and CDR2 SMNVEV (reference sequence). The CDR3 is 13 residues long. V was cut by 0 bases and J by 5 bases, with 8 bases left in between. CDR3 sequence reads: CASSLSDSNEQYF. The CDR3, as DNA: TGTGCCAGCAGTTTATCTGACTCTAACGAGCAGTACTTC.

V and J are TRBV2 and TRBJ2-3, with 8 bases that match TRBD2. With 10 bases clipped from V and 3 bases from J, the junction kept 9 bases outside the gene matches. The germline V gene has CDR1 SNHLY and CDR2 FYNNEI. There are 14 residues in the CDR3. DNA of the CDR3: TGTGCCACCATAGCCGGCGGGAGGACAGATACGCAGTATTTT. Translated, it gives CATIAGGRTDTQYF.

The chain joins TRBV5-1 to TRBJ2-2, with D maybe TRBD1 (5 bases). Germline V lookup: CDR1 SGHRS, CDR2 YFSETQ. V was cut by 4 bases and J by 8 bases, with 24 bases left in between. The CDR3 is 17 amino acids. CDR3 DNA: TGCGCCAGCAGCCCCGCCCCCCCCCAGGGAACAACGGGGGAGCTGTTTTTT. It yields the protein CASSPAPPQGTTGELFF.

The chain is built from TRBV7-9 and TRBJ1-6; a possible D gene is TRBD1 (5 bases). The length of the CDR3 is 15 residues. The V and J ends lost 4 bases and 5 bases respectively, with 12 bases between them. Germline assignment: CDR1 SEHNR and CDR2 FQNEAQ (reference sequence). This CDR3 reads CASSSGPRDNSPLHF. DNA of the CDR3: TGTGCCAGCAGCTCGGGGCCGCGGGATAATTCACCCCTCCACTTT.

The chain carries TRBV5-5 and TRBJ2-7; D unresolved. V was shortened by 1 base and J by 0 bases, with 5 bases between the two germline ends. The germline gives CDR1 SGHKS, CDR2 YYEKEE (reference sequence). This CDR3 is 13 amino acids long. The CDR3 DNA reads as TGTGCCAGCAGCTTGACCTACTCCTACGAGCAGTACTTC. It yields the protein CASSLTYSYEQYF.

CDR3 nucleotides: TGCAGCGTCCCACTAGCGGGCAGCTCCTACGAGCAGTACTTC. This gives the protein CSVPLAGSSYEQYF. The chain carries TRBV29-1 and TRBJ2-7, with 9 bases that match TRBD2. V was pared by 6 bases and J by 0 bases, with 6 bases of the junction left unmatched. This CDR3 has 14 amino acids. Per germline, CDR1 SQVTM and CDR2 ANQGSEA.

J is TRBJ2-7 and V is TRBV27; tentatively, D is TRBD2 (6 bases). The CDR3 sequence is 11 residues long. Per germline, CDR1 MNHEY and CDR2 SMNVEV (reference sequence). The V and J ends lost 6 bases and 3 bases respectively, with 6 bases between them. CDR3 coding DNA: TGTGCCAGCAGCGGGAGCTACGAGCAGTACTTC. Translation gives CASSGSYEQYF.

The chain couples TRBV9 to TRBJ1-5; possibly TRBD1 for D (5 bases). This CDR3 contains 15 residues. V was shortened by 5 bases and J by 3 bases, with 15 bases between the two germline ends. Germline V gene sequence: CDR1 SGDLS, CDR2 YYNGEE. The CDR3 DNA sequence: TGTGCCAGCAGGAACTTAAAGGGGCCCAATCAGCCCCAGCATTTT. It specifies CASRNLKGPNQPQHF.

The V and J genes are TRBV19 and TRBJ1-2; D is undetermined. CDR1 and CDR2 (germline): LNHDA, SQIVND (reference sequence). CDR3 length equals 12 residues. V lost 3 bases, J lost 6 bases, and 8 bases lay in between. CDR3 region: CASSIGLNGYTF. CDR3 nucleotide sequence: TGTGCCAGTAGTATTGGATTAAATGGCTACACCTTC.

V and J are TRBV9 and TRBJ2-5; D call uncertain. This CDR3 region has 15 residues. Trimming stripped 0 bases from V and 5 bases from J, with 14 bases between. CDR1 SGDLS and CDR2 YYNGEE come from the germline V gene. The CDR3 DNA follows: TGTGCCAGCAGCGTAGAAGGGAATGATATCGAGACCCAGTACTTC. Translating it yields CASSVEGNDIETQYF.

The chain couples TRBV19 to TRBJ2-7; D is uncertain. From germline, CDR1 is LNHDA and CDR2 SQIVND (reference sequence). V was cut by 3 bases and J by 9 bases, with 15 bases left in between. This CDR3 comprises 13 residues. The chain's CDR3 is CASSISPWSGQYF. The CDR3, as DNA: TGTGCCAGTAGTATCTCTCCCTGGTCCGGGCAGTACTTC. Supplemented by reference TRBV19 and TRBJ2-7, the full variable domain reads DGGITQSPKYLFRKEGQNVTLSCEQNLNHDAMYWYRQDPGQGLRLIYYSQIVNDFQKGDIAEGYSVSREKKESFPLTVTSAQKNPTAFYLCASSISPWSGQYFGPGTRLTVT.

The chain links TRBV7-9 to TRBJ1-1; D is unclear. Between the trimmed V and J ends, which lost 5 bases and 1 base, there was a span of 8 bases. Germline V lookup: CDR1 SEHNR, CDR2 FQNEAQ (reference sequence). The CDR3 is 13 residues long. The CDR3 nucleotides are TGTGCCAGCAGCAGGGCCCCGAACACTGAAGCTTTCTTT. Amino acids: CASSRAPNTEAFF.

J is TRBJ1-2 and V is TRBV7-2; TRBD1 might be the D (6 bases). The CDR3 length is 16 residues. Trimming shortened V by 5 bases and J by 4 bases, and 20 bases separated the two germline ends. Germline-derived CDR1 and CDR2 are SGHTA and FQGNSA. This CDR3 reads CASSPGTPIPIYGYTF. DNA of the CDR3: TGTGCCAGCAGCCCCGGGACACCGATTCCCATCTATGGCTACACCTTC.

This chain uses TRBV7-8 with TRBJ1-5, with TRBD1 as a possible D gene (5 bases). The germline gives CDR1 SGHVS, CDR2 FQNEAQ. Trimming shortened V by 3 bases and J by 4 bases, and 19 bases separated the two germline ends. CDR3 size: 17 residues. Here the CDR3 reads CASSFSLSDSRNQPQHF. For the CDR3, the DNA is TGTGCCAGCAGCTTTAGTCTGAGCGACAGTAGGAATCAGCCCCAGCATTTT. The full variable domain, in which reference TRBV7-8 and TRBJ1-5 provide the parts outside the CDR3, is GAGVSQSPRYKVAKRGQDVALRCDPISGHVSLFWYQQALGQGPEFLTYFQNEAQLDKSGLPSDRFFAERPEGSVSTLKIQRTQQEDSAVYLCASSFSLSDSRNQPQHFGDGTRLSIL.

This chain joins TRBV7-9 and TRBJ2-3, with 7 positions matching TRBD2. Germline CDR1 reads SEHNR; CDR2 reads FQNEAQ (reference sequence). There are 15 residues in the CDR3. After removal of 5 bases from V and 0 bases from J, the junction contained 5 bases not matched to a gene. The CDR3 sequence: CASSTNGGSTDTQYF. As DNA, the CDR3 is TGTGCCAGCAGCACGAACGGGGGGAGCACAGATACGCAGTATTTT.

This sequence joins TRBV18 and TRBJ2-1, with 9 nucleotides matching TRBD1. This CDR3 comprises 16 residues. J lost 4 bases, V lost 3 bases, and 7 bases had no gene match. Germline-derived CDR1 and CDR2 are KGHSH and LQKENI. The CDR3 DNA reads TGTGCCAGCTCACCTCCGGGACAGGGTAAATACAATGAGCAGTTCTTC. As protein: CASSPPGQGKYNEQFF.